This T cell receptor (beta chain) was captured by sequencing in a study of cytomegalovirus exposure and HLA in healthy donors. Whole-study context: The same platform was used for the 120 or so validation repertoires as for the 650 to 700 first-cohort repertoires, as reported in a later analysis.

Sequenced by immunoSEQ multiplex PCR; TCRdb stores in-frame clones only, minus some. The sample gives 55,000 to 65,000 clones, over 85% of which show up once; approximately 6% is in the top ten. The TCR originated in a woman younger than 30 in good health and CMV-seropositive. The sequenced sample was PBMCs.

The CDR3 region has the DNA TGTGCCAGCAGCTCTAGCGGGGATGGTGAGCAGTTCTTC. As protein: CASSSSGDGEQFF. The chain links TRBV7-3 to TRBJ2-1; TRBD2 agrees at 9 bases. Germline-derived CDR1 and CDR2 are SGHTA and FQGTGA. This CDR3 spans 13 amino acids. Germline trimming cut 4 bases from V and 9 bases from J; bases unmatched to any gene: 4. Based on the CDR3 plus reference TRBV7-3 and TRBJ2-1, the full variable domain is GAGVSQTPSNKVTEKGKYVELRCDPISGHTALYWYRQSLGQGPEFLIYFQGTGAADDSGLPNDRFFAVRPEGSVSTLKIQRTERGDSAVYLCASSSSGDGEQFFGPGTRLTVL.